This T cell receptor beta chain was recovered during a study of shared clonotypes between healthy human individuals. Notes on the study in general: Incompleteness in sorted-subset sequencing, despite large depth, was shown by rarefaction. It was observed that around 5% of naive CD4 clonotypes were shared across a handful of donors.

V lost 3 bases, J lost 9 bases, and 14 bases stayed unmatched. CDR1 and CDR2 from the germline V gene are SGDLS and YYNGEE. The CDR3 runs to 16 residues. Sorted-subset replicate PCRs used 150 to 200 ng of genomic DNA. This amount corresponded to approximately 30,000 T cell genomes. The data were produced by immunoSEQ multiplex PCR, yet TCRdb's version contains in-frame clones alone and is incomplete. The table lists about 1.5 million clones, more than 95% of them singletons. As regards this clone: Its antigen is still unknown.

The sequence derives from a man aged 25 to 40 in good health. Sequencing used naive CD4+ T cells sorted from blood. This sample's subset: CD45RA+ positively selected. The rearrangement joins TRBV9 to TRBJ2-1; 8 nucleotides agree with TRBD2. CDR3 coding DNA: TGTGCCAGCAGCGAAGGACTAGCCCGTGTTCGGAGTGAGCAGTTCTTC. Protein sequence: CASSEGLARVRSEQFF.